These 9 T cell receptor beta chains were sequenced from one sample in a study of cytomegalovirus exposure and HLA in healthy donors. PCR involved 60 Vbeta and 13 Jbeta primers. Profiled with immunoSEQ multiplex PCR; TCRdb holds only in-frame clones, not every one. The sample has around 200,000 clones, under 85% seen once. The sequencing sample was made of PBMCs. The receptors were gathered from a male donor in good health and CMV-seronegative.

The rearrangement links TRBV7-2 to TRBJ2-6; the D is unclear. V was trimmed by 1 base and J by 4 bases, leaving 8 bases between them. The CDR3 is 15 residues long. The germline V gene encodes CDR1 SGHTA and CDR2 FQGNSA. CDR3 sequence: CASSLDGGGANVLTF. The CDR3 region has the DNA TGTGCCAGCAGCTTAGACGGCGGAGGGGCCAACGTCCTGACTTTC. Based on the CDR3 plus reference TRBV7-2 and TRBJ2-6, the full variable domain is GAGVSQSPSNKVTEKGKDVELRCDPISGHTALYWYRQSLGQGLEFLIYFQGNSAPDKSGLPSDRFSAERTGGSVSTLTIQRTQQEDSAVYLCASSLDGGGANVLTFGAGSRLTVL.

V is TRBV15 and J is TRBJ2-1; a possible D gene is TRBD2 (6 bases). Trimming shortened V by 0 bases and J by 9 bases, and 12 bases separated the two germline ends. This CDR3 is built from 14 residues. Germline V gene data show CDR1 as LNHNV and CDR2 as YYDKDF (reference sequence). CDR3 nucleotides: TGTGCCACCAGCAGAGAGGGGGGAACTGCTGAGCAGTTCTTC. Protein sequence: CATSREGGTAEQFF.

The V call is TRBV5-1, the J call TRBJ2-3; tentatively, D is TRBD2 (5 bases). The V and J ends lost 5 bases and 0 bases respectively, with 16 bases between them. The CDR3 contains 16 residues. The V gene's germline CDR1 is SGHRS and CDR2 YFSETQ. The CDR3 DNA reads TGCGCCAGCAGTAGGTTGGGAGCGGCAAGCACAGATACGCAGTATTTT. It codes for CASSRLGAASTDTQYF.

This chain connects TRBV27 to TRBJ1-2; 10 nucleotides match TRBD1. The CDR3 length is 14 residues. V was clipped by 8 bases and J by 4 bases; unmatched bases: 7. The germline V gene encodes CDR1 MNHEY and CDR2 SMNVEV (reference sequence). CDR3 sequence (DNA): TGTGCCAGCCGGCAGACAGGGGGCACCTATGGCTACACCTTC. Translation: CASRQTGGTYGYTF.

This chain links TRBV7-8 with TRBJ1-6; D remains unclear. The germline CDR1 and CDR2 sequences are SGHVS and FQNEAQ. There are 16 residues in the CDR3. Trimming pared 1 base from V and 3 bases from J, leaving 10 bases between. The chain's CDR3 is CASSLEAGLYNSPLHF. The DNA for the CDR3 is TGTGCCAGCAGCTTAGAGGCGGGCCTCTATAATTCACCCCTCCACTTT.

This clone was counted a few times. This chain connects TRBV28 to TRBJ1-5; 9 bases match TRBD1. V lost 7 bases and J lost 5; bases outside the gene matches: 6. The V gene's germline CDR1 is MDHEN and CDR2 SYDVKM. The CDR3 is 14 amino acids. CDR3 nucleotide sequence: TGTGCCAGCACCACTGGACAGGGGTATCAGCCCCAGCATTTT. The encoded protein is CASTTGQGYQPQHF.

This CDR3 reads CASSYSSREDQPQHF. DNA of the CDR3: TGTGCCAGCAGTTACTCGTCCAGGGAGGATCAGCCCCAGCATTTT. The gene calls are TRBV6-6 and TRBJ1-5; D is perhaps TRBD1 (5 bases). Germline lookup yields CDR1 MNHNY and CDR2 SVGAGI (reference sequence). The ends were cut back, 0 bases at V and 5 bases at J, with 11 bases in the middle. The CDR3 has 15 amino acids.

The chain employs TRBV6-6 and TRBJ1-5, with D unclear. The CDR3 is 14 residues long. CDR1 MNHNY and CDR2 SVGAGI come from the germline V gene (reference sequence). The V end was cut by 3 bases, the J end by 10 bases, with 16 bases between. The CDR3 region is CASSYRGPPSPQHF. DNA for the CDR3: TGTGCCAGCAGTTATCGGGGTCCCCCAAGTCCCCAGCATTTT.

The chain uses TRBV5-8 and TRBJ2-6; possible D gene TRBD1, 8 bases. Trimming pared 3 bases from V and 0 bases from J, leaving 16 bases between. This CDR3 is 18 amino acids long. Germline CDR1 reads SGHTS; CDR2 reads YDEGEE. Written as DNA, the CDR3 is TGTGCCAGCAGCTCAAACAGGGGGGGCTTCTCTGGGGCCAACGTCCTGACTTTC. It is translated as CASSSNRGGFSGANVLTF.